The 16 T cell receptor beta chains presented below share a single source sample, sequenced in a study of T cell repertoires in cytomegalovirus infection (dated 2019 in TCRdb). TCRdb names Illumina HiSeq 1500 as the instrument used. The public reads were run again by TCRdb, first through fastp at Q25 and then through MiXCR, and only productive beta chains were kept. Identical CDR3 protein sequences are pooled into one entry, listed with their most common genes and DNA. In this sample the table shows some 560,000 distinct CDR3 sequences, around 40% of which occur a single time. The ten largest account for roughly 50% of the sample. Antigens of these TCRs are unknown. This specimen's treatment or condition label, interpreted: in vitro stimulation with specific CMV peptide epitopes to enrich CMV-specific T cells. The sequencing here drew on cultured PBMCs, taken from culture after CMV antigen stimulation. These receptors all stem from a human donor in good health (CMV status not recorded). Some clones in this sample may be carry-over from other donors' samples.

The rearrangement joins TRBV6-6 to TRBJ2-1; 7 bases map to TRBD1. This CDR3 is 15 amino acids long. Germline V gene data show CDR1 as MNHNY and CDR2 as SVGAGI (reference sequence). After removal of 6 bases from V and 8 bases from J, the junction contained 13 bases not matched to a gene. DNA for the CDR3: TGTGCCAGCAGAAAACTCAGGGGGATTTACCATGAGCAGTTCTTC. It yields the protein CASRKLRGIYHEQFF.

This chain uses TRBV20-1 with TRBJ1-1, with 9 bases aligning to TRBD1. The CDR3 has 13 residues. CDR1 is DFQATT and CDR2 is SNEGSKA in the germline V gene (reference sequence). Unmatched junction bases numbered 11, after V lost 5 bases and J lost 10 bases. The CDR3 loop reads CSAFDRGKRGAFF. Written as DNA, the CDR3 is TGCAGTGCTTTTGACAGGGGGAAAAGAGGAGCTTTCTTT.

This chain uses TRBV20-1 with TRBJ2-1; possibly TRBD2 for D (5 bases). This CDR3 region has 15 residues. The V end was cut by 3 bases, the J end by 13 bases, with 25 bases between. Germline-derived CDR1 and CDR2 are DFQATT and SNEGSKA (reference sequence). The CDR3 loop is CSARTRGWYDANQFF. The CDR3 region has the DNA TGCAGTGCTAGGACGCGAGGGTGGTACGACGCAAACCAGTTCTTC.

The chain has TRBV6-1 and TRBJ2-3, with TRBD2 matching over 9 bases. With V trimmed by 5 bases and J by 6 bases, 9 bases remained unmatched. Per the germline V gene, CDR1 is MNHNS and CDR2 is SASEGT. CDR3 length equals 15 residues. In nucleotides, the CDR3 is TGTGCCAGCAGTTTCCTAGCGGGGTCGCGGGATACGCAGTATTTT. Its protein is CASSFLAGSRDTQYF.

The chain recombines TRBV6-2 or TRBV6-3 with TRBJ1-5; possibly TRBD1 for D (5 bases). The CDR3 spans 15 residues. Germline V gene lookup returns CDR1 MNHEY and CDR2 SVGEGT. Trimming took 6 bases from V and 1 from J, leaving 13 bases between them. The CDR3 bases are TGTGCCAGCAGCTGGACATCCCGGAGCAATCAGCCCCAGCATTTT. Protein sequence: CASSWTSRSNQPQHF.

This clonotype was observed many times. The chain links TRBV7-9 to TRBJ2-2; weak D call: TRBD1 (7 bases). The length of the CDR3 is 19 residues. The V gene's germline CDR1 is SEHNR and CDR2 FQNEAQ (reference sequence). Trimming cost V 11 bases and J 3 bases, with 31 bases left between them. The CDR3 DNA is TGTGCCTCCCAGGGGGGACAGCGCCGTTATGCAGAAGACACCGGGGAGCTGTTTTTT. Translation gives CASQGGQRRYAEDTGELFF.

This sequence joins TRBV7-6 and TRBJ1-3; D unresolved. This CDR3 is 14 amino acids long. V lost 4 bases and J 2 bases, leaving 9 bases between the germline ends. The germline CDR1 and CDR2 sequences are SGHVS and FNYEAQ. This CDR3 reads CASSSRRTGNTIYF. The CDR3 region has the DNA TGTGCCAGCAGCTCCCGACGTACTGGAAACACCATATATTTT. The full variable domain, with the rest looked up from reference TRBV7-6 and TRBJ1-3, is GAGVSQSPRYKVTKRGQDVALRCDPISGHVSLYWYRQALGQGPEFLTYFNYEAQQDKSGLPNDRFSAERPEGSISTLTIQRTEQRDSAMYRCASSSRRTGNTIYFGEGSWLTVV.

The chain uses TRBV4-1 and TRBJ1-1, with TRBD1 as a possible D gene (5 bases). The CDR3 has 15 residues. V was pared by 0 bases and J by 0 bases, with 8 bases between. Germline V gene sequence: CDR1 MGHRA, CDR2 YSYEKL. DNA of the CDR3: TGCGCCAGCAGCCAAGAGCGGGGCCTGAACACTGAAGCTTTCTTT. Translation: CASSQERGLNTEAFF.

The J gene is TRBJ2-5, the V gene TRBV5-5, with TRBD2 matching over 7 bases. V lost 4 bases and J lost 1; bases outside the gene matches: 10. The germline V gene has CDR1 SGHKS and CDR2 YYEKEE (reference sequence). This CDR3 comprises 16 residues. The CDR3 loop reads CASSPRGTNLQETQYF. The CDR3 nucleotides read TGTGCCAGCAGCCCCCGGGGGACTAACCTCCAAGAGACCCAGTACTTC. The full variable domain, with the rest looked up from reference TRBV5-5 and TRBJ2-5, is DAGVTQSPTHLIKTRGQQVTLRCSPISGHKSVSWYQQVLGQGPQFIFQYYEKEERGRGNFPDRFSARQFPNYSSELNVNALLLGDSALYLCASSPRGTNLQETQYFGPGTRLLVL.

The chain carries TRBV7-2 and TRBJ2-7; D unclear. Between the trimmed V and J ends, which lost 8 bases and 3 bases, there was a span of 17 bases. The CDR3 spans 14 residues. Germline V gene data show CDR1 as SGHTA and CDR2 as FQGNSA. The CDR3 loop is CASGSFPPIYEQYF. CDR3 sequence (DNA): TGTGCCAGCGGAAGCTTTCCGCCCATCTACGAGCAGTACTTC.

This clonotype was found a few times. This rearrangement joins TRBV6-6 to TRBJ1-5; no clear D. Trimming left V 1 base short and J 4 bases short, with 5 bases between. CDR1 is MNHNY and CDR2 is SVGAGI in the germline V gene (reference sequence). This CDR3 is 13 amino acids long. CDR3 in amino acids: CASSYYQNQPQHF. CDR3 nucleotide sequence: TGTGCCAGCAGTTACTATCAAAATCAGCCCCAGCATTTT.

In its sample, this clonotype was seen a few times. V gene TRBV25-1 combines with J gene TRBJ1-6, with a tentative D call TRBD1 (6 bases). The CDR3 has 15 amino acids. Germline CDR1 and CDR2: MGHDK and SYGVNS. The V end was cut by 6 bases, the J end by 8 bases, with 17 bases between. The chain's CDR3 is CASSPRLGGDSPLHF. In nucleotides, the CDR3 is TGTGCCAGCAGCCCGAGGTTGGGGGGCGATTCACCCCTCCACTTT.

The V and J genes are TRBV6-1 and TRBJ2-5; D is possibly TRBD1 or TRBD2 (5 bases each). Germline CDR1 reads MNHNS; CDR2 reads SASEGT. V was clipped by 4 bases and J by 5 bases, with 26 bases between them. The CDR3 contains 18 residues. CDR3 DNA sequence: TGTGCCAGCAGTGGAGCTCGGGGCGCGGTTTTGGCTTTGGAGACCCAGTACTTC. This encodes CASSGARGAVLALETQYF.

The J gene is TRBJ1-2, the V gene TRBV2, with 8 bases that match TRBD1. V lost 4 bases to trimming and J lost 7 bases; unmatched junction nucleotides: 8. This CDR3 is built from 14 residues. CDR1 is SNHLY and CDR2 is FYNNEI in the germline V gene. CDR3 in amino acids: CASSADRAFGGYTF. In DNA, the CDR3 is TGTGCCAGCAGTGCGGACAGGGCCTTTGGTGGCTACACCTTC.

The chain couples TRBV7-2 to TRBJ1-6; D is unresolved. Germline lookup yields CDR1 SGHTA and CDR2 FQGNSA. The CDR3 sequence is 17 residues long. Trimming removed 2 bases at V and 5 bases at J, with 16 bases between. The CDR3 spells CASSLNSWVGNNSPLHF. DNA for the CDR3: TGTGCCAGCAGCTTAAATTCCTGGGTTGGGAATAATTCACCCCTCCACTTT.

This clonotype was found a few times. The chain links TRBV6-2 or TRBV6-3 to TRBJ2-2, with 7 bases that match TRBD1. Germline V CDR1 and CDR2: MNHEY, SVGEGT. V gave up 8 bases and J gave up 6 bases; unmatched junction bases: 9. This CDR3 has 14 amino acids. The CDR3 spells CASGRTGGSGELFF. DNA for the CDR3: TGTGCCAGCGGCCGGACAGGCGGGTCCGGGGAGCTGTTTTTT.